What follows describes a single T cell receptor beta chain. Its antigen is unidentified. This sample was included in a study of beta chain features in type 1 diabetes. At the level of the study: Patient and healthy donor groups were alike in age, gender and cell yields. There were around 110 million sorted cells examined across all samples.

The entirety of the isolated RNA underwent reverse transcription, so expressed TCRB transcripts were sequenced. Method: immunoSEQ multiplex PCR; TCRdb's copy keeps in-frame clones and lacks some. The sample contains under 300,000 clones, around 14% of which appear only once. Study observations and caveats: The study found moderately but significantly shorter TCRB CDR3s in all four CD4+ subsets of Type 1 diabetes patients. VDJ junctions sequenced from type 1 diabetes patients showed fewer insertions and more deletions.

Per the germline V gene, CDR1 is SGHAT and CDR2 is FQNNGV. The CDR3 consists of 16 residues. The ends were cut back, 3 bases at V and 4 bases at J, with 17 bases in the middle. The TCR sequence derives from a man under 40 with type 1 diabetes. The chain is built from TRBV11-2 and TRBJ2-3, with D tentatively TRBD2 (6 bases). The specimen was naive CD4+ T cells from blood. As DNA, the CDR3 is TGTGCCAGCAGCTTCCCCGGGGGATGGGAGGCAGATACGCAGTATTTT. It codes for CASSFPGGWEADTQYF.